This T cell receptor beta chain was recovered during a study of cytomegalovirus exposure and HLA in healthy donors. Across the whole study: Membership in the Caucasian-associated ancestry cluster was found for 81% of a few hundred genotyped donors. Study-level results: V- and J-gene trimming of TCR beta was linked (in a later analysis) to a missense DCLRE1C variant. Later analysis identified 16,951 TCR beta sequences associated with HLA alleles, using a false discovery rate threshold of 0.05. The study put 150 to 200 TCR beta chains on its list as cytomegalovirus-associated.

Vbeta (60) and Jbeta (13) primers were used in the PCR. Clones were read by immunoSEQ multiplex PCR, and TCRdb kept only the in-frame ones, dropping some. This sample has roughly 120,000 clones; about 81% occur once, and the top ten carry around 0.99%. Germline CDR1 and CDR2: SGHRS and YFSETQ. The junction had 1 base not matched to a gene; V was cut back by 4 bases and J by 2 bases. This CDR3 is built from 14 residues. To note about this clone: Its antigen is undetermined.

The chain has TRBV5-1 and TRBJ1-4, with 8 bases lining up with TRBD1. The specimen sequenced was PBMCs. The TCR was taken from a woman aged 25 to 39 in good health and CMV-seronegative. As DNA, the CDR3 is TGCGCCAGCAGCCGACAGGGGACTAATGAAAAACTGTTTTTT. Protein sequence: CASSRQGTNEKLFF.